The present T cell receptor (beta chain) was sequenced within a study of shared clonotypes between healthy human individuals (dated by TCRdb to 2018 to 2020). For the study in its entirety: A few men and two women, aged 18 to 49 years, made up the cohort. Each donor's leukapheresis produced roughly between about 0.8 and 8.9 billion PBMCs. Per donor, three plates each were used for CD4 naive and CD4 memory, two for CD8 naive, and one for CD8 memory. To increase sequencing depth and limit assay-specific biases, different laboratories used diverse techniques to prepare libraries and sequence TCR repertoires. The study deeply sequenced blood TCR repertoires of about five healthy adults to estimate repertoire size and the extent of clonotype sharing between individuals.

What the study reported, not specific to this receptor: Compared with non-shared clonotypes, the clonotypes found in all four sorted-subset donors had higher generation probabilities. Based on pairwise subsampling, the degree of clonotype sharing among donors was expected to be affected by sequencing depth. Sampling was limited to blood, and TCR repertoires in tissue likely differ from TCR repertoires in blood. Across a few donors, around 5% of naive CD4, around 3.5% of naive CD8, roughly 2.3% of memory CD4, and approximately 0.4% of memory CD8 clonotypes were shared. Estimated clonotype richness was generally larger for naive than for memory subsets. Incomplete sequencing was indicated by rarefaction of sorted-subset datasets, despite the large sequencing depth. Because the study included only a small number of donors, the genetic and exposure-history diversity represented was limited.

As concerns this clone: Its antigen is not yet known. Base qualities are not provided; no much larger clone lies one nucleotide away.

Using the deep immunoSEQ assay, TCR CDR3 regions were amplified from genomic DNA by multiplex PCR. Genomic DNA extracted from each cell subset was distributed evenly over all wells of several immunoSEQ 96-well plates, and each plate served as one replicate. For sorted subsets, about 200 ng genomic DNA, equal to 30,000 or so T cell genomes, was loaded into each replicate PCR. The purified libraries were quantified using a Qubit 3.0 fluorometer, sized with a Bioanalyzer 2100, and then quantified again using the KAPA Library Quantification kit. Each immunoSEQ 96-well plate was sequenced on its own single-read 150-cycle Illumina NextSeq 550 flow cell. As for the original processing: The immunoSEQ output contained only junctional sequences without quality scores, so filtering could not match that applied to full-length reads. To assign V/J genes and CDR3, sequences were annotated using PyIR, a Python wrapper for IgBLAST v1.9, with IMGT germline references. Reads were filtered out if the reads had weak V/J assignments (E-value above 1e-6), no CDR3, stop codons, out-of-frame junctions, or ambiguous translated residues. V3J clonotypes were defined as sequences sharing an identical inferred V gene, J gene, and CDR3 amino acid sequence. To compute the percentage overlap between repertoires, the number of shared unique clonotypes was divided by the size of the smaller repertoire. Repertoire richness was assessed with RTK rarefaction, the Chao1 estimator, and Recon v2.1 estimates of unobserved clonotypes. OLGA was used to compute generation probabilities for all TCRbeta clonotypes that the gDNA method yielded from a few donors. The source is immuneACCESS, and TCRdb retained only in-frame sequences with V and J called. Part of the clones is not carried over; for the studies checked, unresolved V genes explain less than half of this, and the remainder is unexplained. D and trimming come from the DNA, and the V and J calls and clone size come from that table. The table for this sample lists about 2.5 million clones; about nine tenths of them were counted only once. 0.3% to 0.45% of the sample is taken by the ten largest.

The donors were healthy, HIV-negative adults who had no recently reported acute infections or vaccinations. All donors were Caucasian adults living in Nashville, Tennessee, USA. CD4+ T cells were enriched by magnetic negative selection; naive cells were then positively selected on CD45RA, and the negative fraction formed the memory subset. Blood was obtained by leukapheresis, after which PBMCs were separated by Ficoll-Histopaque density gradient centrifugation and cryopreserved in liquid nitrogen vapor phase. Purity and quantity of every magnetically sorted T cell population were checked by analytical flow cytometry. Genomic DNA was isolated from every sorted fraction and measured by UV absorbance on a Nanodrop 2000c. The trim is 6 bases for V and 0 bases for J, with a gap of 10 bases between the germline ends. From cysteine to phenylalanine, the CDR3 is 14 amino acids long. Left in the record is the CDR3 DNA by itself, 42 bases read in frame from the first base. From the germline V gene, CDR1 is MDHEN and CDR2 is SYDVKM.

This TCR was recovered from a man between 18 and 29 years old in good health. Some clones in this sample may be carry-over from other donors' samples. Rearrangement joined TRBV28 to TRBJ2-3, with TRBD1 perhaps the D gene, on 6 matching bases. The sequencing sample was made of naive CD4+ T cells from PBMCs. In the paper's terms, the cell subset or site label means: CD45RA+ positively selected. The nucleotide sequence reads as follows: TGTGCCAGCAGCCCAGGGGCGAGCACAGATACGCAGTATTTT. Translated, this is CASSPGASTDTQYF. Outside the CDR3, residues come from the reference TRBV28 and TRBJ2-3 proteins, so the full variable domain is: DVKVTQSSRYLVKRTGEKVFLECVQDMDHENMFWYRQDPGLGLRLIYFSYDVKMKEKGDIPEGYSVSREKKERFSLILESASTNQTSMYLCASSPGASTDTQYFGPGTRLTVL.